These T cell receptor beta chains were read from a single sample in a study of OX40 agonist ivuxolimab in advanced cancers. Libraries were prepared by immunoSEQ multiplex PCR; TCRdb keeps only in-frame clonotypes and omits some of them. Among 63,000 or so clones listed, around 80% were seen once. The source material was CD4+ or CD8+ T cells sorted from blood, sampled in a trial of the OX40 agonist ivuxolimab. These receptors were collected from an adult with an advanced solid tumor such as melanoma, head and neck, liver or kidney cancer. The CDR3 runs from the conserved cysteine through the conserved F or W. The D gene is left open where the match is weak. Clone size appears in some rows only: once, few, many, or a class for an expanded clone.

TRBJ2-7 | TRBD2 | . | TRBV6-6 | CASSYGTGGYDYEQYF | TGTGCCAGCAGTTATGGGACCGGGGGGTATGACTACGAGCAGTACTTC
TRBJ2-3 | TRBD2 | . | TRBV9 | CASSVDPSGGAVDTQYF | TGTGCCAGCAGCGTAGACCCCAGCGGGGGGGCCGTTGATACGCAGTATTTT
TRBJ1-4 | . | . | TRBV18 | CASNSATNEKLFF | TGTGCCAGCAACAGTGCAACTAATGAAAAACTGTTTTTT
TRBJ1-6 | TRBD1 | few | TRBV9 | CASSVAGGDSPLHF | TGTGCCAGCAGCGTAGCAGGGGGGGATTCACCCCTCCACTTT
TRBJ2-5 | . | once | TRBV7-2 | CASSLSGGPQETQYF | TGTGCCAGCAGCCTTTCAGGGGGGCCCCAAGAGACCCAGTACTTC
TRBJ1-4 | TRBD1 | . | TRBV30 | CAWRAGTVNEKLFF | TGTGCCTGGAGAGCCGGGACAGTTAATGAAAAACTGTTTTTT
TRBJ2-5 | . | . | TRBV6-5 | CASSPPRRGETQYF | TGTGCCAGCTCCCCACCGCGACGGGGAGAGACCCAGTACTTC
TRBJ1-5 | TRBD1 | . | TRBV6-1 | CASTRTGDSNQPQHF | TGTGCCAGCACCCGGACAGGGGACAGCAATCAGCCCCAGCATTTT
TRBJ1-3 | . | once | TRBV6-1 | CAGRSGGGNTIYF | TGTGCCGGACGGTCCGGGGGTGGAAACACCATATATTTT
TRBJ2-1 | . | . | TRBV5-5 | CASSLAGSSVF | TGTGCCAGCAGCTTGGCGGGGTCTTCAGTCTTC
TRBJ2-7 | . | . | TRBV4-1 | CASSQDLRGTTYEQYF | TGCGCCAGCAGCCAAGATCTTAGGGGGACCACCTACGAGCAGTACTTC
TRBJ2-2 | . | . | TRBV5-1 | CASSGRQGVTGELFF | TGCGCCAGCAGCGGGAGGCAGGGTGTCACCGGGGAGCTGTTTTTT
TRBJ1-1 | . | many | TRBV2 | CASSLTGGGNTEAFF | TGTGCCAGCAGCCTGACCGGAGGCGGGAACACTGAAGCTTTCTTT
TRBJ2-7 | TRBD1 | . | TRBV28 | CASSPALGQGLQPYSYEQYF | TGTGCCAGCAGTCCGGCTCTCGGACAGGGATTACAACCTTACTCCTACGAGCAGTACTTC
TRBJ2-3 | . | . | TRBV13 | CASSRKGGTDTQYF | TGTGCCAGCAGTCGAAAAGGGGGCACAGATACGCAGTATTTT
TRBJ2-1 | . | . | TRBV11-1 | CASSLGASNEQFF | TGTGCCAGCAGCTTAGGGGCCAGCAATGAGCAGTTCTTC
TRBJ2-2 | . | . | TRBV18 | CASSPRRLGPNTGELFF | TGTGCCAGCTCACCACGTCGGTTAGGGCCCAACACCGGGGAGCTGTTTTTT
TRBJ1-4 | . | . | TRBV7-8 | CASSFRGRSTNEKLFF | TGTGCCAGCAGCTTCAGGGGACGGTCAACTAATGAAAAACTGTTTTTT
TRBJ1-1 | TRBD1 | . | TRBV5-1 | CASSLEPRQGKFGEAFF | TGCGCCAGCAGCTTGGAACCCCGACAGGGAAAATTCGGTGAAGCTTTCTTT
TRBJ2-3 | . | . | TRBV7-9 | CATFTSFGLRADTQYF | TGTGCCACCTTCACTTCTTTTGGGTTGCGCGCAGATACGCAGTATTTT
TRBJ1-6 | . | few | TRBV27 | CATGEGGSYNSPLHF | TGTGCCACCGGGGAGGGGGGCTCCTATAATTCACCCCTCCACTTT
TRBJ2-5 | . | . | TRBV9 | CASSTSPQETQYF | TGTGCCAGCTCCACTAGCCCCCAAGAGACCCAGTACTTC
TRBJ2-5 | . | . | TRBV11-3 | CASSPAGRETQYF | TGTGCCAGCAGCCCTGCCGGGAGAGAGACCCAGTACTTC
TRBJ2-3 | . | . | TRBV11-3 | CASSLRGTDTQYF | TGTGCCAGCAGCTTAAGGGGAACAGATACGCAGTATTTT
TRBJ1-5 | . | . | TRBV11-2 | CASSTGQRDNQPQHF | TGTGCCAGCAGCACCGGACAGCGGGACAATCAGCCCCAGCATTTT